The T cell receptor beta chain described here comes from a study of OX40 agonist ivuxolimab in advanced cancers. Libraries were prepared by immunoSEQ multiplex PCR; TCRdb keeps only in-frame clonotypes and omits some of them. The data contain tens of thousands of clones, about 81% of them singletons. This CDR3 comprises 15 residues. V gave up 2 bases and J gave up 4 bases; unmatched junction bases: 6. Germline V lookup: CDR1 SEHNR, CDR2 FQNEAQ (reference sequence). Source: CD4+ or CD8+ T cells sorted from blood, taken in a trial of the OX40 agonist ivuxolimab. This chain links TRBV7-9 with TRBJ1-2; TRBD1 aligns across 8 bases. The sequence came from an adult with an advanced solid tumor such as melanoma, head and neck, liver or kidney cancer. CDR3 coding DNA: TGTGCCAGCAGCTTAACAGGGGGAGACTCCTATGGCTACACCTTC. It is translated as CASSLTGGDSYGYTF. The full variable domain, in which reference TRBV7-9 and TRBJ1-2 provide the parts outside the CDR3, is DTGVSQNPRHKITKRGQNVTFRCDPISEHNRLYWYRQTLGQGPEFLTYFQNEAQLEKSRLLSDRFSAERPKGSFSTLEIQRTEQGDSAMYLCASSLTGGDSYGYTFGSGTRLTVV.